What follows are 29 T cell receptor beta chains derived from one specimen sequenced in a study of OX40 agonist ivuxolimab in advanced cancers. Libraries were prepared through the immunoSEQ multiplex PCR assay. The table comes from immuneACCESS by way of TCRdb, which keeps in-frame sequences with V and J called. Part of the clones is missing from these tables; in studies checked, under half for an unresolved V gene and the rest for unknown reasons. This sample is represented by 40,000 to 50,000 clones; approximately 86% of them were singletons. The ten largest make up around 2.9% of the sample. The sequencing used CD4+ or CD8+ T cells sorted from blood, collected in a trial of the OX40 agonist ivuxolimab. These receptors were obtained from an adult with an advanced solid tumor such as melanoma, head and neck, liver or kidney cancer.

The gene calls are TRBV28 and TRBJ1-2; 10 bases line up with TRBD1. Unmatched junction bases numbered 7, after V lost 7 bases and J lost 5 bases. This CDR3 spans 14 amino acids. The V gene's germline CDR1 is MDHEN and CDR2 SYDVKM. The CDR3 sequence is CASKRQGASYGYTF. DNA of the CDR3: TGTGCCAGCAAGAGACAGGGGGCGTCTTATGGCTACACCTTC.

This clone was counted between two and nine times. V usage is TRBV27 and J usage is TRBJ1-4; 7 nucleotides agree with TRBD1. This CDR3 region has 14 residues. Germline V gene lookup returns CDR1 MNHEY and CDR2 SMNVEV (reference sequence). Trimming at V came to 7 bases and at J to 7 bases, leaving 9 bases not matched to a gene. CDR3 residues: CASKQQGSGEKLFF. DNA of the CDR3: TGTGCCAGCAAACAACAGGGGTCGGGTGAAAAACTGTTTTTT.

The V and J genes are TRBV13 and TRBJ2-1, with no clear D. Per germline, CDR1 PRHDT and CDR2 FYEKMQ (reference sequence). The V and J ends lost 5 bases and 3 bases respectively, with 11 bases between them. The CDR3 extends over 14 amino acids. CDR3 coding DNA: TGTGCCAGCAGCGCCGGGCCTCACTACAATGAGCAGTTCTTC. Amino acids: CASSAGPHYNEQFF. Drawing the rest from reference TRBV13 and TRBJ2-1, the complete variable domain is AAGVIQSPRHLIKEKRETATLKCYPIPRHDTVYWYQQGPGQDPQFLISFYEKMQSDKGSIPDRFSAQQFSDYHSELNMSSLELGDSALYFCASSAGPHYNEQFFGPGTRLTVL.

V usage is TRBV11-3 and J usage is TRBJ1-6; no clear D gene. Trimming cost V 2 bases and J 6 bases, with 8 bases left between them. This CDR3 has 14 residues. From germline, CDR1 is SGHNT and CDR2 YENEEA. This chain's CDR3 is CASSLRWSNSPLHF. The CDR3, as DNA: TGTGCCAGCAGCTTACGTTGGAGTAATTCACCCCTCCACTTT.

The chain combines TRBV20-1 with TRBJ2-7, with 7 bases fitting TRBD1. Unmatched junction bases numbered 3, after V lost 7 bases and J lost 3 bases. This CDR3 contains 11 residues. The germline V gene encodes CDR1 DFQATT and CDR2 SNEGSKA (reference sequence). CDR3 loop: CSGAGGYEQYF. The CDR3 bases are TGCAGTGGGGCAGGGGGCTACGAGCAGTACTTC.

The chain combines TRBV27 with TRBJ2-3, with 8 nucleotides matching TRBD2. The V gene's germline CDR1 is MNHEY and CDR2 SMNVEV (reference sequence). The ends lost 4 bases at V and 6 bases at J; junction bases unmatched: 6. The CDR3 consists of 14 residues. The CDR3 is CASSSSPGGDTQYF. The DNA for the CDR3 is TGTGCCAGCAGTTCCAGCCCGGGGGGGGATACGCAGTATTTT.

This chain connects TRBV18 to TRBJ2-3, with D perhaps TRBD1 (6 bases). Germline V gene data show CDR1 as KGHSH and CDR2 as LQKENI. This CDR3 contains 15 residues. Deletions cut 5 bases from V and 0 bases from J, with 12 bases between. The CDR3 region has the DNA TGTGCCAGCTCATCCTACAGGGCTAGCACAGATACGCAGTATTTT. It translates to CASSSYRASTDTQYF.

The chain carries TRBV19 and TRBJ2-7; possibly TRBD2 for D (6 bases). V lost 5 bases and J 1 base, leaving 6 bases between the germline ends. The germline gives CDR1 LNHDA, CDR2 SQIVND (reference sequence). The CDR3 extends over 12 amino acids. DNA of the CDR3: TGTGCCAGTAGTGGGGGGTCCTACGAGCAGTACTTC. Encoded protein: CASSGGSYEQYF.

The chain has TRBV11-3 and TRBJ2-1; TRBD1 might be the D (6 bases). V was pared by 1 base and J by 12 bases, with 10 bases between. The V gene's germline CDR1 is SGHNT and CDR2 YENEEA. The CDR3 extends over 12 amino acids. Here the CDR3 DNA reads TGTGCCAGCAGCTTAGGTGCCAGGGGGCAGTTCTTC. As protein: CASSLGARGQFF.

The chain has TRBV7-9 and TRBJ1-5; D is uncertain. V was shortened by 0 bases and J by 7 bases, with 13 bases between the two germline ends. Germline V gene sequence: CDR1 SEHNR, CDR2 FQNEAQ (reference sequence). The CDR3 totals 15 residues. Here the CDR3 reads CASSLAGEGRQPQHF. The DNA of the CDR3 is TGTGCCAGCAGCTTAGCGGGTGAGGGTAGGCAGCCCCAGCATTTT. The full variable domain, rest sourced from reference TRBV7-9 and TRBJ1-5, is DTGVSQNPRHKITKRGQNVTFRCDPISEHNRLYWYRQTLGQGPEFLTYFQNEAQLEKSRLLSDRFSAERPKGSFSTLEIQRTEQGDSAMYLCASSLAGEGRQPQHFGDGTRLSIL.

DNA of the CDR3: TGTGCCAGCAGCTTATACCGACTAGCGGTACCTATGGCGGAGCAGTACTTC. It encodes CASSLYRLAVPMAEQYF. The rearrangement joins TRBV9 to TRBJ2-7; 9 bases agree with TRBD2. The J segment lost 7 bases and the V segment lost 4 bases, leaving 18 bases of the junction unmatched. Germline values: CDR1 SGDLS, CDR2 YYNGEE. This CDR3 is built from 17 residues.

The V gene is TRBV12-5, the J gene TRBJ2-2, with 8 nucleotides matching TRBD1. This CDR3 spans 15 amino acids. Germline V gene lookup returns CDR1 LGHNT and CDR2 FRNRAP. J was trimmed by 2 bases and V by 6 bases; bases with no gene match: 5. CDR3 nucleotide sequence: TGTGCTAGTGGACAGGACAGGGTTAACACCGGGGAGCTGTTTTTT. This translates into CASGQDRVNTGELFF.

The count of this clone is one. The chain couples TRBV6-5 to TRBJ1-6, with 7 bases lining up with TRBD1. Germline assignment: CDR1 MNHEY and CDR2 SVGAGI. The length of the CDR3 is 14 residues. J gave up 7 bases and V 5 bases, and 5 bases lay outside the gene matches. CDR3 DNA: TGTGCCAGCAGTCGGGACAGCGTGAATTCACCCCTCCACTTT. This encodes CASSRDSVNSPLHF.

The V and J genes are TRBV6-5 and TRBJ1-5; 8 bases line up with TRBD1. CDR1 and CDR2 (germline): MNHEY, SVGAGI. The CDR3 contains 15 residues. With 6 bases clipped from V and 2 bases from J, the junction kept 6 bases outside the gene matches. CDR3 DNA sequence: TGTGCCAGCAGCATCGACAGGGGAGGCAATCAGCCCCAGCATTTT. This encodes CASSIDRGGNQPQHF.

This chain uses TRBV27 with TRBJ2-7; a possible D gene is TRBD1 (6 bases). The V gene lost 5 bases and the J gene lost 4 bases, with 15 bases spanning the gap. Per germline, CDR1 MNHEY and CDR2 SMNVEV (reference sequence). This CDR3 region has 14 residues. The CDR3 protein is CASSPIQGTYEQYF. DNA for the CDR3: TGTGCCAGCAGTCCCATACAGGGAACGTACGAGCAGTACTTC.

This clone was seen more than once but under ten times. The chain couples TRBV13 to TRBJ2-3, with 9 bases matching TRBD2. Germline trimming cut 5 bases from V and 1 base from J; bases unmatched to any gene: 7. Germline V gene lookup returns CDR1 PRHDT and CDR2 FYEKMQ (reference sequence). The CDR3 sequence is 16 residues long. The DNA for the CDR3 is TGTGCCAGCAGCATTACTAGCGGGCTGGGCACAGATACGCAGTATTTT. It translates to CASSITSGLGTDTQYF.

J is TRBJ2-2 and V is TRBV30, with D perhaps TRBD1 or TRBD2 (5 bases each). V lost 5 bases, J lost 4 bases, and 5 bases lay in between. The CDR3 extends over 11 amino acids. Looked up from germline, CDR1 is GTSNPN and CDR2 is SVGIG (reference sequence). The CDR3 DNA reads TGTGCCTGGGGGGGCACCGGGGAGCTGTTTTTT. This encodes CAWGGTGELFF.

J is TRBJ2-7 and V is TRBV27; maybe TRBD1 (5 bases). The V gene lost 4 bases and the J gene lost 6 bases, with 7 bases spanning the gap. Germline lookup yields CDR1 MNHEY and CDR2 SMNVEV (reference sequence). The CDR3 has 11 residues. CDR3 loop: CASSSGSEQYF. The DNA for the CDR3 is TGTGCCAGCAGTTCAGGGTCCGAGCAGTACTTC.

The table lists this clone with a few counts. The V call is TRBV7-9, the J call TRBJ2-2, with 11 bases fitting TRBD2. The germline V gene encodes CDR1 SEHNR and CDR2 FQNEAQ (reference sequence). The CDR3 sequence is 17 residues long. After removal of 2 bases from V and 5 bases from J, the junction contained 7 bases not matched to a gene. CDR3 region: CASSLRLAGGWTGELFF. The CDR3 DNA follows: TGTGCCAGCAGCTTAAGGCTAGCGGGAGGTTGGACCGGGGAGCTGTTTTTT.

The genes are TRBV7-9 and TRBJ1-4; 10 bases fit TRBD1. The germline V gene has CDR1 SEHNR and CDR2 FQNEAQ (reference sequence). The CDR3 runs 17 residues. Unmatched junction bases numbered 4, after V lost 1 base and J lost 2 bases. The CDR3 bases are TGTGCCAGCAGCTTAGGACAGGGGGCTGGCACTAATGAAAAACTGTTTTTT. Amino acid sequence: CASSLGQGAGTNEKLFF.

The V call is TRBV18, the J call TRBJ2-1; D call uncertain. The V end lost 2 bases, the J end lost 0 bases, and 8 bases lay between the germline ends. The CDR3 runs to 15 residues. Per germline, CDR1 KGHSH and CDR2 LQKENI. The CDR3 region is CASSPFVSSYNEQFF. CDR3 nucleotide sequence: TGTGCCAGCTCACCATTCGTTAGCTCCTACAATGAGCAGTTCTTC.

V is TRBV6-5 and J is TRBJ1-4; D is perhaps TRBD1 (6 bases). Trimming shortened V by 6 bases and J by 5 bases, and 13 bases separated the two germline ends. The CDR3 sequence is 14 residues long. CDR1 is MNHEY, CDR2 SVGAGI, per germline. CDR3 bases: TGTGCCAGCAGGGTCTGGGGGGCAAATGAAAAACTGTTTTTT. Amino acids: CASRVWGANEKLFF.

This chain joins TRBV19 and TRBJ2-1, with 8 bases that match TRBD1. Trimming took 6 bases from V and 6 from J; bases not matched to a gene: 7. CDR3 size: 14 residues. CDR1 is LNHDA, CDR2 SQIVND, per germline (reference sequence). The CDR3 protein is CASSRDRFSNEQFF. The CDR3 DNA follows: TGTGCCAGTAGCAGGGACAGGTTTAGCAATGAGCAGTTCTTC.

The chain combines TRBV2 with TRBJ2-7, with D perhaps TRBD1 (5 bases). V was cut by 5 bases and J by 0 bases, with 14 bases left in between. Per the germline V gene, CDR1 is SNHLY and CDR2 is FYNNEI. The CDR3 is 15 amino acids. CDR3 sequence: CASSKGQTSSYEQYF. Written as DNA, the CDR3 is TGTGCCAGCAGTAAGGGGCAGACCAGCTCCTACGAGCAGTACTTC.

This chain links TRBV2 with TRBJ1-1; D gene ambiguous. Germline V gene data show CDR1 as SNHLY and CDR2 as FYNNEI. V lost 3 bases and J lost 1, with 3 bases in between. The CDR3 spans 12 residues. CDR3 sequence: CASSEGNTEAFF. The CDR3 DNA is TGTGCCAGCAGTGAGGGGAACACTGAAGCTTTCTTT.

V and J are TRBV6-5 and TRBJ2-3; D ambiguous. Trimming pared 7 bases from V and 0 bases from J, leaving 8 bases between. Germline CDR1 is MNHEY and CDR2 is SVGAGI. The CDR3 length is 13 residues. CDR3 in DNA: TGTGCCAGCAAGGCGATCAGCACAGATACGCAGTATTTT. Protein sequence: CASKAISTDTQYF.

The gene calls are TRBV28 and TRBJ2-2; the D gene is possibly TRBD2 (6 bases). This CDR3 contains 16 residues. Germline loops: CDR1 MDHEN, CDR2 SYDVKM. With 1 base removed from V and 0 bases from J, the gap between germline ends came to 9 bases. CDR3 in amino acids: CASSLSTRANTGELFF. The DNA of the CDR3 is TGTGCCAGCAGTTTATCGACTAGGGCGAACACCGGGGAGCTGTTTTTT.

A few counts support this clone. The rearrangement uses TRBV5-6 and TRBJ2-1; tentatively, D is TRBD1 or TRBD2 (6 bases each). This CDR3 is 14 amino acids long. Germline-derived CDR1 and CDR2 are SGHDT and YYEEEE. V dropped 2 bases and J dropped 7 bases, with 13 bases sitting between them. CDR3 coding DNA: TGTGCCAGCAGCTTAGGGGGGTGGAAGAATGAGCAGTTCTTC. Its translation is CASSLGGWKNEQFF. Filled out from reference TRBV5-6 and TRBJ2-1, the complete variable domain reads DAGVTQSPTHLIKTRGQQVTLRCSPKSGHDTVSWYQQALGQGPQFIFQYYEEEERQRGNFPDRFSGHQFPNYSSELNVNALLLGDSALYLCASSLGGWKNEQFFGPGTRLTVL.

V and J are TRBV6-1 and TRBJ2-1; the D is unclear. The V gene's germline CDR1 is MNHNS and CDR2 SASEGT. This CDR3 has 11 residues. V gave up 5 bases and J gave up 3 bases, with 2 bases separating them. This CDR3 reads CASSIYNEQFF. In DNA form, the CDR3 reads TGTGCCAGCAGTATCTACAATGAGCAGTTCTTC.